This TCR beta chain was retrieved from a study of blood T cell repertoires in COVID-19. About the research overall: Acute and convalescent COVID-19 specimens originated in the United States, Italy and Spain.

The length of the CDR3 is 15 residues. Per germline, CDR1 SGHDN and CDR2 FVKESK. Unmatched junction bases numbered 6, after V lost 4 bases and J lost 4 bases. This clone was observed a few times. In the study's own analysis: Amplification of reference gene primers was used by the study to estimate nucleated cell counts. This table comes from immunoSEQ multiplex PCR, and its TCRdb copy is limited to in-frame clones, with some not included. The V and J calls and clone size were taken over from that table, and D and trimming were inferred from the DNA. Of about 400,000 clones listed, approximately 88% were seen once; the top ten hold around 2.1%.

Sequencing was done on a sample of PBMCs or T cells enriched from blood (not recorded which). The clonotype originates from a woman in her thirties or forties with acute COVID-19. This chain connects TRBV14 to TRBJ1-3; 8 bases align to TRBD1. The CDR3 bases are TGTGCCAGCAGCCCCGCAGGGGGCGGAGGAAACACCATATATTTT. Encoded protein: CASSPAGGGGNTIYF.